Below are 7 T cell receptor beta chains sequenced from a single sample in a study of shared clonotypes between healthy human individuals. Assay used: immunoSEQ multiplex PCR; TCRdb lists only in-frame clones, some missing. The sample yields about 600,000 clones, around 95% seen once. CD8 cells regarded as naive lacked CD45RO, were positively chosen for CCR7, and omitted terminally differentiated effector memory CD45RA+ cells. Input material: naive CD8+ T cells sorted from blood. These receptors were taken from a woman aged 30 to 39 in good health.

This clone has a single count. V gene TRBV7-9 combines with J gene TRBJ2-7; TRBD2 matches 8 bases. Trimming at V came to 8 bases and at J to 2 bases, leaving 8 bases not matched to a gene. The germline V gene has CDR1 SEHNR and CDR2 FQNEAQ (reference sequence). This CDR3 has 14 residues. The CDR3 loop reads CASVKSGGTYEQYF. CDR3 DNA: TGTGCCAGCGTAAAGAGCGGGGGAACCTACGAGCAGTACTTC.

The chain joins TRBV27 to TRBJ2-7, with D unclear. The CDR3 is 14 amino acids. V was shortened by 0 bases and J by 3 bases, with 9 bases between the two germline ends. CDR1 MNHEY and CDR2 SMNVEV come from the germline V gene (reference sequence). CDR3 nucleotide sequence: TGTGCCAGCAGTTTATCTGGCCGATACTACGAGCAGTACTTC. Translating it yields CASSLSGRYYEQYF.

This clone was counted between two and nine times. The rearrangement joins TRBV27 to TRBJ1-5, with D possibly TRBD1 on 5 matching bases. Trimming took off 6 bases at V and 6 bases at J, with 15 bases between the two ends. The CDR3 consists of 14 residues. CDR1 is MNHEY, CDR2 SMNVEV, per germline (reference sequence). CDR3: CASSTTGSRQPQHF. CDR3 coding DNA: TGTGCCAGCAGCACTACAGGTAGCCGTCAGCCCCAGCATTTT.

The J gene is TRBJ1-1, the V gene TRBV4-2; unclear D gene. V was clipped by 0 bases and J by 12 bases, with 17 bases between them. CDR3 size: 14 residues. Germline CDR1 is LGHNA and CDR2 is YNFKEQ. The CDR3 spells CASSQERDGLDSFF. In DNA, the CDR3 is TGTGCCAGCAGCCAAGAACGGGATGGGCTCGACTCTTTCTTT.

In its sample, this clone was seen once. The chain couples TRBV6-1 to TRBJ2-1, with 7 bases that match TRBD1. Losses at the gene ends were 1 base for V and 7 bases for J; bases not matched to a gene: 10. Germline lookup yields CDR1 MNHNS and CDR2 SASEGT. The CDR3 spans 16 residues. CDR3 in DNA: TGTGCCAGCAGTGAAGGCCCCGGGACAGCTTGGAATGAGCAGTTCTTC. It specifies CASSEGPGTAWNEQFF.

The sample holds one count of this clone. CDR3 nucleotides: TGTGCCAGCAGTTTTGGGGTATACAATGAGCAGTTCTTC. Translation gives CASSFGVYNEQFF. V and J are TRBV27 and TRBJ2-1; D remains ambiguous. V lost 3 bases and J 4 bases, leaving 7 bases between the germline ends. Germline V gives CDR1 MNHEY, CDR2 SMNVEV (reference sequence). The CDR3 has 13 residues.

The chain combines TRBV27 with TRBJ2-7, with 10 positions matching TRBD1. This CDR3 contains 15 residues. In germline, CDR1 is MNHEY, CDR2 SMNVEV (reference sequence). The junction had 11 bases not matched to a gene; V was cut back by 10 bases and J by 2 bases. CDR3 residues: CATSRVGTGAYEQYF. For the CDR3, the DNA is TGTGCCACCTCCCGGGTTGGGACAGGGGCCTACGAGCAGTACTTC.